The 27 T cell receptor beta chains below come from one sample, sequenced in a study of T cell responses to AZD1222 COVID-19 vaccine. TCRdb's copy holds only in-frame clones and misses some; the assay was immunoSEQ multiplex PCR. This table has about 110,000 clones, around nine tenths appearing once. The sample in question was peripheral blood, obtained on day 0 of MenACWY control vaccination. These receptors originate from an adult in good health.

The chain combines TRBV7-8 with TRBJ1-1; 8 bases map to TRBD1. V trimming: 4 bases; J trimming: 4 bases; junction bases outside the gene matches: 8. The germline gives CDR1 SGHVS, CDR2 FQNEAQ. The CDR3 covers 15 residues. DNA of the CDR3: TGTGCCAGCAGCTCATTGACAGGGGTGGCCACTGAAGCTTTCTTT. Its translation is CASSSLTGVATEAFF.

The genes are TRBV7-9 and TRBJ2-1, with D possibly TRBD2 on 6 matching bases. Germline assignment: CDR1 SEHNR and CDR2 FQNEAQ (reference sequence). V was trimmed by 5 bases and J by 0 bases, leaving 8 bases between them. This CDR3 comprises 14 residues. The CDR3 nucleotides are TGTGCCAGCAGCCTTAGCGGCTCCTACAATGAGCAGTTCTTC. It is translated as CASSLSGSYNEQFF.

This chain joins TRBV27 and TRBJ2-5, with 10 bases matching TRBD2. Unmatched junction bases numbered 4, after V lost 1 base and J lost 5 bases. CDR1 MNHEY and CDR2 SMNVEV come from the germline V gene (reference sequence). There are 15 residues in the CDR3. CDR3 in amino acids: CASSLFLAGVETQYF. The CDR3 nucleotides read TGTGCCAGCAGTTTATTCCTAGCGGGGGTGGAGACCCAGTACTTC.

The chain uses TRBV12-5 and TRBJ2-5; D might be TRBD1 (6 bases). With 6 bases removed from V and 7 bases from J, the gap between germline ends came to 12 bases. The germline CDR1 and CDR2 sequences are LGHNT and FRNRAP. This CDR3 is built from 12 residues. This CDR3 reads CASGPGEWTQYF. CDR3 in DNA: TGTGCTAGTGGCCCAGGGGAGTGGACCCAGTACTTC.

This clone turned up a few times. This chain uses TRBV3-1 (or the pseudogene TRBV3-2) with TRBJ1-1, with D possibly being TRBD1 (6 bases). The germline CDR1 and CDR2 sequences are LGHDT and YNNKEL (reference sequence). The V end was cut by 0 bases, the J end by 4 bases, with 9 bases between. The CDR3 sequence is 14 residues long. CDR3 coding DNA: TGTGCCAGCAGCCAAGAGTCCAGGGGCACTGAAGCTTTCTTT. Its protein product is CASSQESRGTEAFF.

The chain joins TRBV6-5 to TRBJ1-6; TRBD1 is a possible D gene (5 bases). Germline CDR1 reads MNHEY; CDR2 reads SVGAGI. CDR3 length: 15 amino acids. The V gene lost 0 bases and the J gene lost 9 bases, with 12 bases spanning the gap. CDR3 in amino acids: CASSYSSDSSSPLHF. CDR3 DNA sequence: TGTGCCAGCAGTTACTCGAGCGACAGCTCTTCACCCCTCCACTTT.

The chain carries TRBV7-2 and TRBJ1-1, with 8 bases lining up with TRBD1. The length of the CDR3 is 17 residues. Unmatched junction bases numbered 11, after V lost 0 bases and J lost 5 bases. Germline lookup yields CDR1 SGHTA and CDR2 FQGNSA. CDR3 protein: CASSLAWGGRGRTEAFF. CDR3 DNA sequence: TGTGCCAGCAGCTTAGCATGGGGTGGCAGGGGGCGAACTGAAGCTTTCTTT.

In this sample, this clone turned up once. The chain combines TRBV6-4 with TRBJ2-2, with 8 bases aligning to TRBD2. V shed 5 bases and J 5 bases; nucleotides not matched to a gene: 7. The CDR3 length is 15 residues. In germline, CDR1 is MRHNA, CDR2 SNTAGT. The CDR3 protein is CASSWTSMSTGELFF. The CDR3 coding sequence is TGTGCCAGCAGTTGGACTAGCATGAGTACCGGGGAGCTGTTTTTT.

DNA of the CDR3: TGTGCCAGCAGTCCCCGGGACGGACTCCTCTACGAGCAGTACTTC. Translation: CASSPRDGLLYEQYF. The rearrangement links TRBV6-2 or TRBV6-3 to TRBJ2-7; the D call may be TRBD1 or TRBD2 (5 bases each). The germline V gene has CDR1 MNHEY and CDR2 SVGEGT. The CDR3 sequence is 15 residues long. Trimming took 5 bases from V and 3 from J, leaving 17 bases between them.

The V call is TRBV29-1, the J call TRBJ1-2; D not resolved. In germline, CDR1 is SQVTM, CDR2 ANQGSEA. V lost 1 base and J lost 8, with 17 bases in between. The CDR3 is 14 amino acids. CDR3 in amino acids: CSVEGLGPDGGYTF. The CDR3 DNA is TGCAGCGTTGAAGGGCTCGGGCCCGACGGGGGCTACACCTTC.

CDR3 sequence: CASTSRGYGYTF. The CDR3 region has the DNA TGTGCCAGCACTTCTAGGGGCTATGGCTACACCTTC. The J gene is TRBJ1-2, the V gene TRBV12-3 or TRBV12-4; D may be TRBD1 (5 bases). This CDR3 comprises 12 residues. Trimming took off 7 bases at V and 4 bases at J, with 10 bases between the two ends.

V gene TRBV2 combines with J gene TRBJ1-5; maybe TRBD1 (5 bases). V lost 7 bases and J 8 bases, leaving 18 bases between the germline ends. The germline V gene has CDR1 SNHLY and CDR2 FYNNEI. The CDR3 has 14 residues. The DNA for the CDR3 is TGTGCCAGCAAGGCCCGTGGGGCCCGGGAGCCCCAGCATTTT. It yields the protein CASKARGAREPQHF.

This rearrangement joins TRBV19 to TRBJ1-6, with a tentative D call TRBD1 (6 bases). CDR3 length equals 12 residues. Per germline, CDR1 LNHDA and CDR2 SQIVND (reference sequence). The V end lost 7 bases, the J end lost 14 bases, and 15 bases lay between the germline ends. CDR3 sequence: CASTPDSGTLHF. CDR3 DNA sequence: TGTGCCAGTACCCCGGACAGCGGCACCCTCCACTTT.

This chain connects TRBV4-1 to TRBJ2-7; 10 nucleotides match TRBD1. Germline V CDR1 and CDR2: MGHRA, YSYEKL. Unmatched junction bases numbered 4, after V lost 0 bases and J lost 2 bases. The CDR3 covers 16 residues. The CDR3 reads CASSQDMGQGTYEQYF. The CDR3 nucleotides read TGCGCCAGCAGCCAAGATATGGGACAGGGGACCTACGAGCAGTACTTC.

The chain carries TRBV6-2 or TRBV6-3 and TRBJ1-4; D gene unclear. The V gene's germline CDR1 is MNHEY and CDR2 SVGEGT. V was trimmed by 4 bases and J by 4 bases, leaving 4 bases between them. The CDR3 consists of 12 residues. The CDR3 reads CASSSGNEKLFF. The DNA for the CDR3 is TGTGCCAGCAGTTCCGGTAATGAAAAACTGTTTTTT.

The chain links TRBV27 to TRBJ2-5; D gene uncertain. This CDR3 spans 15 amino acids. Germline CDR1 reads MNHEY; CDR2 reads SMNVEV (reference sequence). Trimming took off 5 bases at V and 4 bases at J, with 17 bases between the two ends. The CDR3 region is CASSIIGAGRETQYF. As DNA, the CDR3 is TGTGCCAGCAGTATAATAGGCGCCGGGCGAGAGACCCAGTACTTC.

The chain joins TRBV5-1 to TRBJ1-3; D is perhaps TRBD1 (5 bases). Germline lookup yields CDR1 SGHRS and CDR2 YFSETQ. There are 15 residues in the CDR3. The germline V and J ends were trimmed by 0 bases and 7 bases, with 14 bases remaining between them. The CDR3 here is CASSLDPGKANTIYF. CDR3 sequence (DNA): TGCGCCAGCAGCTTGGATCCAGGGAAGGCTAACACCATATATTTT.

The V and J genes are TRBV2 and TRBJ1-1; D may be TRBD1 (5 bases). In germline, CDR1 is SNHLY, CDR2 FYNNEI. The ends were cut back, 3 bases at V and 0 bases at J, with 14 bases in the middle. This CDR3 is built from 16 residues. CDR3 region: CASSDTGRVVNTEAFF. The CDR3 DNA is TGTGCCAGCAGTGACACAGGACGGGTCGTGAACACTGAAGCTTTCTTT.

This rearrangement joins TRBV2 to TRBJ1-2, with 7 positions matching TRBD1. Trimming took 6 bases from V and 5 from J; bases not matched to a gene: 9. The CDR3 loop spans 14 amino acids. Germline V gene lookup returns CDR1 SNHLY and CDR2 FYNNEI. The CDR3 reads CASRGDRAFYGYTF. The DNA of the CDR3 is TGTGCCAGCAGGGGAGACAGGGCCTTTTATGGCTACACCTTC.

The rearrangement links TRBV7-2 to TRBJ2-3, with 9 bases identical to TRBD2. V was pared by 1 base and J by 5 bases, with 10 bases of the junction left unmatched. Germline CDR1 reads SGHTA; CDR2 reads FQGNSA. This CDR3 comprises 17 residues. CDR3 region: CASSLVSLRGGLDTQYF. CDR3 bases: TGTGCCAGCAGCTTAGTCAGTTTGCGGGGGGGGCTAGATACGCAGTATTTT.

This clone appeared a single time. The CDR3 region is CASSTPRDRVSYEQYF. In DNA, the CDR3 is TGTGCCAGTAGTACACCCCGGGACAGGGTCTCCTACGAGCAGTACTTC. The chain links TRBV19 to TRBJ2-7; 9 nucleotides agree with TRBD1. J gave up 0 bases and V 4 bases, and 7 bases lay outside the gene matches. Germline-derived CDR1 and CDR2 are LNHDA and SQIVND (reference sequence). CDR3 length equals 16 residues.

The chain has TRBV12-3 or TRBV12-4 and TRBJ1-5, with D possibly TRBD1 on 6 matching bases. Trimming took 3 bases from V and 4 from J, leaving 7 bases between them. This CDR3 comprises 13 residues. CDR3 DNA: TGTGCCAGCAGTTTTGGGACAAATCAGCCCCAGCATTTT. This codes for CASSFGTNQPQHF.

The CDR3 bases are TGTGCCAGTAGTATGAGGGGAATGAACACTGAAGCTTTCTTT. Its protein product is CASSMRGMNTEAFF. This chain uses TRBV19 with TRBJ1-1, with D maybe TRBD1 (5 bases). Germline-derived CDR1 and CDR2 are LNHDA and SQIVND (reference sequence). The V gene lost 3 bases and the J gene lost 0 bases, with 8 bases spanning the gap. This CDR3 has 14 residues.

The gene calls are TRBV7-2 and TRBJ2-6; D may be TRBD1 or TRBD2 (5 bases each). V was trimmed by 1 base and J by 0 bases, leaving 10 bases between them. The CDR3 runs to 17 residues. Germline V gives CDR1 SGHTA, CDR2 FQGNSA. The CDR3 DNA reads TGTGCCAGCAGCTTAGTGGGGACCCCCTCTGGGGCCAACGTCCTGACTTTC. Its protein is CASSLVGTPSGANVLTF.

The CDR3 is CASSLMAGGFYGYTF. The CDR3 nucleotides are TGTGCCAGCAGCCTGATGGCAGGGGGCTTCTATGGCTACACCTTC. The rearrangement links TRBV5-5 to TRBJ1-2, with 8 positions matching TRBD1. The CDR3 runs to 15 residues. CDR1 and CDR2 from the germline V gene are SGHKS and YYEKEE (reference sequence). Trimming removed 4 bases from V and 4 bases from J; junction bases left unmatched: 9.

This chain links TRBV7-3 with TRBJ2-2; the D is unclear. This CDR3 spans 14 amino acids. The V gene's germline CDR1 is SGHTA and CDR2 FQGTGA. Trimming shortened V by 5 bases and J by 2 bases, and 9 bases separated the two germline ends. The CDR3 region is CASSPPTNTGELFF. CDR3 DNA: TGTGCCAGCAGCCCGCCCACAAACACCGGGGAGCTGTTTTTT.

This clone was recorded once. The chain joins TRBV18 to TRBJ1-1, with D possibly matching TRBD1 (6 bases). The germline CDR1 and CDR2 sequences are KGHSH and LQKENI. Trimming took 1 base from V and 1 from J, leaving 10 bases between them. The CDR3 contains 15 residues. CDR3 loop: CASSPRGGGNTEAFF. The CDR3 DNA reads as TGTGCCAGCTCACCACGTGGGGGCGGGAACACTGAAGCTTTCTTT.